The next 10 T cell receptor beta chains were all read from a single sample in a study of long-term antiretroviral therapy in people with HIV. The authors ran the immunoSEQ assay, v3.0, at survey level. Repertoires were generated with immunoSEQ multiplex PCR, while TCRdb's copy carries only in-frame clones and drops some. The data contain approximately 21,000 clones, roughly 85% of them seen just once; the ten biggest clones take up 8.1%. The sequenced sample was unsorted PBMCs, obtained at the start of antiretroviral therapy. These receptors were collected from a man aged 50 or older with HIV.

The V call is TRBV7-9, the J call TRBJ2-1, with 8 positions matching TRBD2. Germline V CDR1 and CDR2: SEHNR, FQNEAQ (reference sequence). The V and J ends lost 5 bases and 4 bases, in that order; junction bases with no gene match: 10. The CDR3 is 16 residues long. CDR3 nucleotides: TGTGCCAGCAGCCGTCGACGGGAGGGGTTATACAATGAGCAGTTCTTC. It specifies CASSRRREGLYNEQFF.

CDR3 nucleotide sequence: TGTGCCAGCAGTTACTGGCAGTTCGAAAAACTGTTTTTT. This sequence encodes CASSYWQFEKLFF. The rearrangement links TRBV6-6 to TRBJ1-4, with D unresolved. V was trimmed by 1 base and J by 8 bases, leaving 8 bases between them. There are 13 residues in the CDR3. Germline V gene data show CDR1 as MNHNY and CDR2 as SVGAGI (reference sequence).

This rearrangement joins TRBV7-9 to TRBJ1-4, with D perhaps matching TRBD1 (6 bases). Trimming removed 5 bases at V and 8 bases at J, with 24 bases between. Germline-derived CDR1 and CDR2 are SEHNR and FQNEAQ (reference sequence). The CDR3 runs 17 residues. The chain's CDR3 is CASSTVETGWRHEKLFF. CDR3 coding DNA: TGTGCCAGCAGCACCGTGGAAACAGGGTGGAGGCACGAAAAACTGTTTTTT.

This rearrangement joins TRBV29-1 to TRBJ1-2; perhaps TRBD1 as D (6 bases). Germline values: CDR1 SQVTM, CDR2 ANQGSEA. The CDR3 sequence is 12 residues long. Trimming shortened V by 2 bases and J by 8 bases, and 12 bases separated the two germline ends. The CDR3 sequence is CSVERERGGYTF. The CDR3, as DNA: TGCAGCGTTGAACGGGAAAGGGGGGGCTACACCTTC.

V and J are TRBV7-9 and TRBJ1-1; 7 nucleotides match TRBD1. V gave up 5 bases and J gave up 10 bases; unmatched junction bases: 10. Germline CDR1 is SEHNR and CDR2 is FQNEAQ (reference sequence). The CDR3 runs to 13 residues. This CDR3 reads CASSLTPQGPAFF. As DNA, the CDR3 is TGTGCCAGCAGCCTGACCCCACAGGGGCCAGCTTTCTTT.

CDR3 nucleotides: TGTGCCAGCAGCGGGACTAGCGGGGGCACAGATACGCAGTATTTT. As protein: CASSGTSGGTDTQYF. The rearrangement links TRBV6-4 to TRBJ2-3, with TRBD2 matching over 13 bases. Trimming removed 6 bases from V and 1 base from J; junction bases left unmatched: 1. There are 15 residues in the CDR3. Germline loops: CDR1 MRHNA, CDR2 SNTAGT.

The rearrangement links TRBV5-1 to TRBJ2-3, with TRBD2 identical over 8 bases. The germline V gene encodes CDR1 SGHRS and CDR2 YFSETQ. V was pared by 4 bases and J by 0 bases, with 7 bases of the junction left unmatched. CDR3 length: 16 residues. Here the CDR3 reads CASSLPSGSSTDTQYF. The CDR3 DNA reads TGCGCCAGCAGCCTACCTAGCGGGTCTAGCACAGATACGCAGTATTTT.

The chain joins TRBV6-6 to TRBJ1-1; D perhaps matches TRBD1 (6 bases). CDR1 is MNHNY and CDR2 is SVGAGI in the germline V gene (reference sequence). Trimming cost V 2 bases and J 11 bases, with 21 bases left between them. The length of the CDR3 is 15 residues. Written as DNA, the CDR3 is TGTGCCAGCAGTTACGTAGGACAGACGGAAGTCGGGGCTTTCTTT. Its translation is CASSYVGQTEVGAFF.

This clone has a handful of counts. V and J are TRBV5-5 and TRBJ1-5; D gene unclear. There are 14 residues in the CDR3. Germline V gene sequence: CDR1 SGHKS, CDR2 YYEKEE (reference sequence). V shed 4 bases and J shed 7 bases, with 15 bases lying between them. This chain's CDR3 is CASSASVGVQPQHF. The CDR3 nucleotides are TGTGCCAGCAGCGCGTCGGTGGGCGTACAGCCCCAGCATTTT.

This chain joins TRBV5-8 and TRBJ2-2, with D possibly being TRBD1 (5 bases). V gave up 4 bases and J gave up 4 bases, with 20 bases separating them. Germline lookup yields CDR1 SGHTS and CDR2 YDEGEE. The CDR3 runs to 17 residues. As DNA, the CDR3 is TGTGCCAGCAGCACCGGATATAGTAGCAGGGCCACCGGGGAGCTGTTTTTT. Its protein is CASSTGYSSRATGELFF.